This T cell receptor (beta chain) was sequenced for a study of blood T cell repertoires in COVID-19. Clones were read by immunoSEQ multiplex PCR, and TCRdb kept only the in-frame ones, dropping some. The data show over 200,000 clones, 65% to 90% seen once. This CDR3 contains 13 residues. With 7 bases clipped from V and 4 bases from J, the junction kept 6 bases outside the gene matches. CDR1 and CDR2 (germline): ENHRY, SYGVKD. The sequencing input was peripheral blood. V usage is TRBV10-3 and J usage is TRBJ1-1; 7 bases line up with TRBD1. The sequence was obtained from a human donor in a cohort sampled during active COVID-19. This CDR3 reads CAITQTGLTEAFF. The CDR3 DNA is TGTGCCATCACCCAGACAGGGCTCACTGAAGCTTTCTTT.